These 9 T cell receptor beta chains were all obtained from the same sample, sequenced in a study of memory CD4+ T cells and cytomegalovirus serostatus. Sequencing was performed with immunoSEQ multiplex PCR; in TCRdb, only in-frame clones are kept and a portion is missing. Altogether roughly 76,000 clones are present, under 80% being singletons, with the ten largest covering 2.5% to 3%. The sort gate was single viable CD3+CD4+CD8-CD45RO+ cells for memory CD4+ T cells. Source material: memory CD4+ T cells from blood. These receptors all stem from an adult in good health and CMV-seropositive.

The chain couples TRBV20-1 to TRBJ2-3, with D uncertain. The CDR3 extends over 11 amino acids. Trimming removed 5 bases from V and 3 bases from J, with 6 bases in between. Looked up from germline, CDR1 is DFQATT and CDR2 is SNEGSKA (reference sequence). The CDR3 sequence is CSAELTDTQYF. CDR3 bases: TGCAGTGCTGAACTTACAGATACGCAGTATTTT.

The rearrangement uses TRBV10-3 and TRBJ2-1; the D is unclear. The germline CDR1 and CDR2 sequences are ENHRY and SYGVKD. V gave up 3 bases and J gave up 1 base, with 7 bases separating them. The CDR3 is 14 residues long. The CDR3 loop is CAISEPASYNEQFF. The CDR3 nucleotides are TGTGCCATCAGTGAACCAGCGTCCTACAATGAGCAGTTCTTC.

V and J are TRBV5-1 and TRBJ2-7, with 9 positions matching TRBD1. This CDR3 region has 14 residues. Trimming removed 2 bases from V and 1 base from J; junction bases left unmatched: 1. Germline CDR1 and CDR2: SGHRS and YFSETQ. The CDR3 DNA reads TGCGCCAGCAGCTTCGGGACAGGGTCCTACGAGCAGTACTTC. Residues: CASSFGTGSYEQYF.

J is TRBJ1-2 and V is TRBV5-6; D is undetermined. The V end lost 2 bases, the J end lost 6 bases, and 14 bases lay between the germline ends. Germline CDR1 reads SGHDT; CDR2 reads YYEEEE. The CDR3 runs 14 residues. The CDR3 DNA sequence: TGTGCCAGCAGCTTAACCGGGAGATCGAATGGCTACACCTTC. Translation: CASSLTGRSNGYTF. The full variable domain, with the rest looked up from reference TRBV5-6 and TRBJ1-2, is DAGVTQSPTHLIKTRGQQVTLRCSPKSGHDTVSWYQQALGQGPQFIFQYYEEEERQRGNFPDRFSGHQFPNYSSELNVNALLLGDSALYLCASSLTGRSNGYTFGSGTRLTVV.

The chain couples TRBV4-1 to TRBJ2-7; D may be TRBD2 (6 bases). The germline V and J ends were trimmed by 2 bases and 6 bases, with 17 bases remaining between them. The CDR3 consists of 15 residues. Germline lookup yields CDR1 MGHRA and CDR2 YSYEKL. The CDR3 sequence is CASSQPAGGEFEQYF. CDR3 in DNA: TGCGCCAGCAGCCAACCCGCCGGCGGGGAGTTCGAGCAGTACTTC.

The CDR3 region is CATLPGTEAQETQYF. Here the CDR3 DNA reads TGTGCCACCCTCCCCGGGACCGAAGCCCAAGAGACCCAGTACTTC. V and J are TRBV28 and TRBJ2-5; D possibly uses TRBD1 or TRBD2 (5 bases each). The CDR3 consists of 15 residues. The germline V gene has CDR1 MDHEN and CDR2 SYDVKM. Trimming pared 10 bases from V and 1 base from J, leaving 19 bases between.

Only a few counts were recorded for this clone. The chain uses TRBV7-8 and TRBJ1-5; D is unclear. V gave up 2 bases and J gave up 7 bases, with 9 bases separating them. There are 13 residues in the CDR3. Germline V gene sequence: CDR1 SGHVS, CDR2 FQNEAQ. The CDR3 protein is CASSLNRIQPQHF. CDR3 DNA: TGTGCCAGCAGCTTAAATCGGATACAGCCCCAGCATTTT.

This clone was detected only a few times. The V and J genes are TRBV2 and TRBJ1-6, with D possibly matching TRBD1 (6 bases). The CDR3 totals 15 residues. Trimming pared 3 bases from V and 7 bases from J, leaving 13 bases between. The germline V gene has CDR1 SNHLY and CDR2 FYNNEI. This chain's CDR3 is CASSERAGENSPLHF. The CDR3 DNA reads as TGTGCCAGCAGTGAGAGGGCAGGGGAGAATTCACCCCTCCACTTT.

The genes are TRBV5-4 and TRBJ2-7; a weak D match, TRBD1 (5 bases). The germline V gene encodes CDR1 SGHNT and CDR2 YYREEE (reference sequence). This CDR3 spans 12 amino acids. The CDR3, as DNA: TGTGCCAGCAGCCAAAATACCAGGGAACGTAGCGTC. Its translation is CASSQNTRERSV.